The 32 T cell receptor beta chains in this list originate from one sample, sequenced in a study of T cells after yellow fever vaccination. MiXCR, run by TCRdb on the 5' RACE reads, gives a single entry per CDR3 protein. The repertoire holds about 400,000 distinct CDR3 sequences, with 11% as singletons. The specimen comprised PBMCs, sampled on the day of the first yellow fever vaccination. The receptors originated from a man between 18 and 29 years old who received the YFV17D yellow fever vaccine.

V usage is TRBV20-1 and J usage is TRBJ2-1; a weak D match, TRBD2 (7 bases). CDR1 DFQATT and CDR2 SNEGSKA come from the germline V gene (reference sequence). The CDR3 totals 12 residues. Trimming took 2 bases from V and 9 from J, leaving 11 bases between them. The CDR3 DNA reads TGCAGTGCTAGACGGGGGGCGGGTGAGCAGTTCTTC. It codes for CSARRGAGEQFF.

The chain is built from TRBV5-1 and TRBJ1-1; D is perhaps TRBD1 (5 bases). The CDR3 runs to 15 residues. CDR1 and CDR2 from the germline V gene are SGHRS and YFSETQ. Trimming removed 4 bases from V and 1 base from J, with 14 bases in between. The DNA of the CDR3 is TGCGCCAGCAGCCCAGACTACCAGGGGAACACTGAAGCTTTCTTT. As protein: CASSPDYQGNTEAFF.

V and J are TRBV12-3 or TRBV12-4 and TRBJ2-7; D might be TRBD2 (5 bases). The CDR3 runs 14 residues. V gave up 3 bases and J gave up 0 bases, with 9 bases separating them. CDR3 sequence: CASSFSAISYEQYF. The CDR3 bases are TGTGCCAGCAGTTTTAGCGCAATCTCCTACGAGCAGTACTTC.

Turning to this clonotype: Since the CDR3 does not end with the conserved phenylalanine or tryptophan, this likely comes from a read error. The chain has TRBV5-1 and TRBJ1-2, with D possibly TRBD1 on 5 matching bases. The CDR3 covers 13 residues. V was pared by 1 base and J by 6 bases, with 10 bases between. From germline, CDR1 is SGHRS and CDR2 YFSETQ. The CDR3 nucleotides read TGCGCCAGCAGCTTGTTGGGGCAGGATGGCTACACCTAC. This sequence encodes CASSLLGQDGYTY.

The genes are TRBV12-3 or TRBV12-4 and TRBJ2-1, with 8 bases fitting TRBD2. V lost 5 bases, J lost 6 bases, and 6 bases stayed unmatched. The CDR3 sequence is 14 residues long. CDR3 amino acids: CASSPGGSGNEQFF. The CDR3, as DNA: TGTGCCAGCAGTCCGGGGGGGTCCGGCAATGAGCAGTTCTTC.

This clonotype was found a few times. This chain connects TRBV19 to TRBJ2-7; tentatively, D is TRBD2 (6 bases). Per the germline V gene, CDR1 is LNHDA and CDR2 is SQIVND (reference sequence). This CDR3 is built from 15 residues. V lost 3 bases and J lost 0, with 12 bases in between. Written as DNA, the CDR3 is TGTGCCAGTAGTATGGGAGACGGGAGCTCCTACGAGCAGTACTTC. This encodes CASSMGDGSSYEQYF.

The chain has TRBV5-1 and TRBJ1-1, with 10 positions matching TRBD1. V dropped 4 bases and J dropped 5; count of bases not matched to a gene: 8. This CDR3 is built from 15 residues. Per the germline V gene, CDR1 is SGHRS and CDR2 is YFSETQ. CDR3 DNA sequence: TGCGCCAGCAGCCGGGGAGGGACAGGGGTTACTGAAGCTTTCTTT. Translated, it gives CASSRGGTGVTEAFF.

The chain combines TRBV11-1 with TRBJ2-6, with TRBD1 matching 10 bases. The germline gives CDR1 SGHAT, CDR2 FQDESV (reference sequence). This CDR3 region has 21 residues. The V gene end was trimmed by 5 bases and the J gene end by 0 bases; junction bases not matched to a gene: 16. CDR3 sequence: CASSHTIRDRGRPSGANVLTF. The CDR3 DNA follows: TGTGCCAGCAGCCACACGATTCGGGACAGGGGCCGCCCCTCTGGGGCCAACGTCCTGACTTTC.

This clonotype was seen a few times. The rearrangement joins TRBV15 to TRBJ2-3; TRBD2 might be the D (7 bases). Deletions cut 0 bases from V and 4 bases from J, with 14 bases between. The CDR3 sequence is 16 residues long. CDR1 and CDR2 from the germline V gene are LNHNV and YYDKDF (reference sequence). The CDR3 DNA reads TGTGCCACCAGCAGAGAATACGGGGGGCAGTCAGATACGCAGTATTTT. Encoded protein: CATSREYGGQSDTQYF.

This clonotype turned up a few times. This rearrangement joins TRBV5-1 to TRBJ2-1; D possibly corresponds to TRBD1 (6 bases). V lost 3 bases to trimming and J lost 8 bases, with 15 bases between them. Germline V gene data show CDR1 as SGHRS and CDR2 as YFSETQ. The CDR3 has 14 residues. For the CDR3, the DNA is TGCGCCAGCAGCTGGACCACAGGGTCCGATGAGCAGTTCTTC. It specifies CASSWTTGSDEQFF.

This clonotype was detected ten times or more. The chain carries TRBV3-1 and TRBJ2-3; 9 bases line up with TRBD2. Trimming cost V 3 bases and J 2 bases; bases outside gene matches: 6. The germline V gene encodes CDR1 LGHDT and CDR2 YNNKEL (reference sequence). This CDR3 comprises 16 residues. The CDR3 loop reads CASSQIAGATTDTQYF. CDR3 DNA sequence: TGTGCCAGCAGCCAGATAGCGGGGGCGACCACAGATACGCAGTATTTT.

The V call is TRBV6-5, the J call TRBJ2-1, with a weak D call TRBD2 (5 bases). The CDR3 length is 15 residues. Germline V gives CDR1 MNHEY, CDR2 SVGAGI. Trimming removed 4 bases at V and 2 bases at J, with 12 bases between. This chain's CDR3 is CASSSEDEPYNEQFF. The CDR3 nucleotides read TGTGCCAGCAGTTCGGAGGATGAGCCCTACAATGAGCAGTTCTTC.

The chain has TRBV5-1 and TRBJ1-1; 7 bases are a match to TRBD1. Germline V gene lookup returns CDR1 SGHRS and CDR2 YFSETQ. J was trimmed by 8 bases and V by 3 bases; bases with no gene match: 4. The CDR3 consists of 12 residues. In DNA, the CDR3 is TGCGCCAGCAGCTCTACAGGGGCCGAAGCTTTCTTT. Translating gives CASSSTGAEAFF.

This clonotype was recorded many times. This chain uses TRBV11-2 with TRBJ2-7; 8 bases are a match to TRBD1. Per germline, CDR1 SGHAT and CDR2 FQNNGV. J was trimmed by 3 bases and V by 5 bases; bases with no gene match: 6. The CDR3 spans 14 residues. The CDR3 coding sequence is TGTGCCAGCAGCCACGGACAGGGATACTACGAGCAGTACGTC. Translation gives CASSHGQGYYEQYV.

This chain uses TRBV4-3 with TRBJ2-1; 7 nucleotides agree with TRBD2. Germline CDR1 reads LGHNA; CDR2 reads YSLEER. This CDR3 comprises 16 residues. Unmatched junction bases numbered 12, after V lost 2 bases and J lost 8 bases. The CDR3 DNA is TGCGCCAGCAGCCAATCCCGGATGGGAGGGTTCGATGAGCAGTTCTTC. Its protein product is CASSQSRMGGFDEQFF.

V is TRBV10-3 and J is TRBJ2-5; D unclear. The V end was cut by 1 base, the J end by 3 bases, with 9 bases between. The CDR3 is 14 amino acids. Germline V gives CDR1 ENHRY, CDR2 SYGVKD. CDR3 residues: CAISELKQKETQYF. Here the CDR3 DNA reads TGTGCCATCAGTGAGTTAAAACAAAAAGAGACCCAGTACTTC.

The chain employs TRBV5-4 and TRBJ2-5; 9 nucleotides match TRBD2. The length of the CDR3 is 16 residues. Germline-derived CDR1 and CDR2 are SGHNT and YYREEE (reference sequence). The trim removed 1 base at V and 4 bases at J, leaving 8 bases unmatched. The CDR3 loop reads CASSLFSSGGSETQYF. Here the CDR3 DNA reads TGTGCCAGCAGCTTGTTCTCCAGCGGGGGGTCAGAGACCCAGTACTTC.

The chain combines TRBV20-1 with TRBJ2-1, with unresolved D. Per the germline V gene, CDR1 is DFQATT and CDR2 is SNEGSKA (reference sequence). This CDR3 comprises 12 residues. V lost 6 bases, J lost 8 bases, and 14 bases lay in between. In nucleotides, the CDR3 is TGCAGTGCCCCCCGCGGTGACTATGAGCAGTTCTTC. It encodes CSAPRGDYEQFF.

The chain has TRBV7-9 and TRBJ2-3; 9 bases match TRBD1. The V gene end was trimmed by 5 bases and the J gene end by 1 base; junction bases not matched to a gene: 7. The germline gives CDR1 SEHNR, CDR2 FQNEAQ (reference sequence). This CDR3 is built from 16 residues. The CDR3 nucleotides read TGTGCCAGCAGCCAGCGGACAGGGGAGGGCACAGATACGCAGTATTTT. Translating gives CASSQRTGEGTDTQYF.

There are a few counts of this clonotype. This sequence joins TRBV11-3 and TRBJ2-1, with 8 bases lining up with TRBD1. Germline CDR1 SGHNT, CDR2 YENEEA. V trimming: 4 bases; J trimming: 7 bases; junction bases outside the gene matches: 3. The CDR3 has 13 residues. The CDR3 region has the DNA TGTGCCAGCAGCTCACGACAGGGGAATGAGCAGTTCTTC. Its protein is CASSSRQGNEQFF.

This clonotype was seen only a few times. V gene TRBV21-1 combines with J gene TRBJ2-7. TRBV21-1 counts as a pseudogene. The CDR3 consists of 13 residues. CDR3 coding DNA: TGTGCCAGCAGCAAGGATCGAAGCTACGAGCAGTACGTC. This codes for CASSKDRSYEQYV.

This clonotype was seen repeatedly, ten times or more. The chain combines TRBV7-2 with TRBJ1-2, with D possibly TRBD1 on 5 matching bases. This CDR3 is 15 amino acids long. V was clipped by 0 bases and J by 6 bases, with 14 bases between them. Per the germline V gene, CDR1 is SGHTA and CDR2 is FQGNSA. The CDR3 reads CASSLAFRGEDGYTF. The CDR3 nucleotides are TGTGCCAGCAGCTTAGCGTTCCGGGGCGAGGATGGCTACACCTTC.

At least ten counts were recorded for this clonotype. This chain links TRBV29-1 with TRBJ2-1; 7 bases align to TRBD1. Trimming at V came to 7 bases and at J to 4 bases, leaving 10 bases not matched to a gene. The CDR3 consists of 14 residues. Germline assignment: CDR1 SQVTM and CDR2 ANQGSEA. DNA for the CDR3: TGCAGCGGGGTGGGTACAGGGGATTACAATGAGCAGTTCTTC. This sequence encodes CSGVGTGDYNEQFF.

This clonotype was picked up a small number of times. J is TRBJ1-2 and V is TRBV20-1; 8 bases align to TRBD1. Per germline, CDR1 DFQATT and CDR2 SNEGSKA (reference sequence). Trimming at V came to 0 bases and at J to 8 bases, leaving 2 bases not matched to a gene. The CDR3 runs 12 residues. The chain's CDR3 is CSARDRGHGYTF. In DNA, the CDR3 is TGCAGTGCTAGAGACAGGGGGCACGGCTACACCTTC.

A few counts support this clonotype. The chain carries TRBV7-2 and TRBJ2-1; TRBD2 matches at 8 bases. V lost 4 bases, J lost 0 bases, and 8 bases stayed unmatched. This CDR3 is 17 amino acids long. Germline values: CDR1 SGHTA, CDR2 FQGNSA. CDR3 region: CASSWLAGWSSYNEQFF. The CDR3 DNA is TGTGCCAGCAGCTGGCTAGCGGGCTGGAGCTCCTACAATGAGCAGTTCTTC.

The V and J genes are TRBV20-1 and TRBJ1-2; weak D call: TRBD1 (5 bases). This CDR3 has 18 residues. The germline V gene encodes CDR1 DFQATT and CDR2 SNEGSKA (reference sequence). The V end was cut by 1 base, the J end by 0 bases, with 21 bases between. CDR3 nucleotides: TGCAGTGCTAGAGGTCGGCAGGGATTACTTATAACTAACTATGGCTACACCTTC. It specifies CSARGRQGLLITNYGYTF.

This clonotype was seen more than once but under ten times. The chain couples TRBV7-2 to TRBJ1-5; D might be TRBD1 (5 bases). Germline-derived CDR1 and CDR2 are SGHTA and FQGNSA. Deletions cut 3 bases from V and 3 bases from J, with 12 bases between. The CDR3 covers 15 residues. The CDR3 is CASSLWGEVNQPQHF. CDR3 nucleotides: TGTGCCAGCAGCTTGTGGGGCGAAGTCAATCAGCCCCAGCATTTT.

This clonotype was counted only a few times. CDR3 amino acids: CASSPMGSGVETQYF. The CDR3 DNA reads TGTGCCAGCAGCCCGATGGGTAGCGGGGTGGAGACCCAGTACTTC. The chain employs TRBV4-2 and TRBJ2-5; 8 positions agree with TRBD2. Trimming took 4 bases from V and 5 from J; bases not matched to a gene: 9. CDR3 length: 15 residues. The germline V gene encodes CDR1 LGHNA and CDR2 YNFKEQ.

This clonotype was detected a few times. The CDR3 region is CASSPEAAETQYF. The CDR3 DNA reads as TGTGCCAGCAGTCCCGAAGCAGCAGAGACCCAGTACTTC. The rearrangement links TRBV9 to TRBJ2-5; no clear D. Germline V gene sequence: CDR1 SGDLS, CDR2 YYNGEE. The CDR3 totals 13 residues. V was clipped by 5 bases and J by 4 bases, with 12 bases between them.

In this sample, this clonotype turned up many times. V usage is TRBV6-2 or TRBV6-3 and J usage is TRBJ1-5, with 7 bases fitting TRBD1. Germline CDR1 is MNHEY and CDR2 is SVGEGT. Trimming cost V 6 bases and J 4 bases; bases outside gene matches: 6. The CDR3 runs 14 residues. The CDR3 loop reads CASRTGQFNQPQHF. The CDR3 DNA reads TGTGCCAGCAGGACGGGACAGTTTAATCAGCCCCAGCATTTT.

The chain couples TRBV4-1 to TRBJ1-1; no firm D call. The germline gives CDR1 MGHRA, CDR2 YSYEKL. This CDR3 has 17 residues. V was clipped by 2 bases and J by 2 bases, with 18 bases between them. The CDR3 protein is CASSQPLVVFGNTEAFF. Here the CDR3 DNA reads TGCGCCAGCAGCCAACCTCTAGTGGTGTTTGGTAACACTGAAGCTTTCTTT.

This clonotype was detected a few times. The chain couples TRBV12-3 or TRBV12-4 to TRBJ2-5; D call uncertain. Trimming removed 8 bases from V and 7 bases from J, with 11 bases in between. The CDR3 has 11 residues. In nucleotides, the CDR3 is TGTGCCAGCGGGCCTTCAGGGACCCAGTACTTC. This gives the protein CASGPSGTQYF.